A single sample is the source of the 13 T cell receptor beta chains below, sequenced in a study of CD8+ T cells in alopecia areata (dated by TCRdb to about 2018). Library preparation employed the immunoSEQ multiplex PCR assay. For TCR sequencing, RNA was extracted from every sample and reverse transcribed into cDNA to serve as template. Sourced from immuneACCESS, this table was stored by TCRdb with only in-frame sequences that have V and J called. A share of the clones is absent; for the studies checked, an unresolved V gene accounts for under half, and the remainder has no known explanation. The sample table shows some 180,000 clones, and roughly 60% are seen once. 1.7% of the sample is in the top ten clones. The time point tag for this specimen amounts to: baseline before oral tofacitinib. Sequences were derived from CD4+ T cells sorted from blood, sampled at week 0. Receptor source: a human donor with alopecia areata.

This chain links TRBV20-1 with TRBJ2-3; no clear D. V dropped 4 bases and J dropped 7 bases, with 9 bases sitting between them. CDR1 is DFQATT, CDR2 SNEGSKA, per germline (reference sequence). The CDR3 runs to 11 residues. Written as DNA, the CDR3 is TGCAGTGCTAACGACCGCCATACGCAGTATTTT. This encodes CSANDRHTQYF.

The chain joins TRBV25-1 to TRBJ1-5, with D maybe TRBD1 (6 bases). Trimming left V 5 bases short and J 2 bases short, with 10 bases between. Germline values: CDR1 MGHDK, CDR2 SYGVNS. This CDR3 region has 14 residues. CDR3 coding DNA: TGTGCCAGCAGTTCAGGGGTAGGCAATCAGCCCCAGCATTTT. Translation: CASSSGVGNQPQHF.

V usage is TRBV2 and J usage is TRBJ2-3, with TRBD2 matching over 11 bases. Germline values: CDR1 SNHLY, CDR2 FYNNEI. The V gene end was trimmed by 5 bases and the J gene end by 5 bases; junction bases not matched to a gene: 6. There are 15 residues in the CDR3. CDR3 loop: CASSIIAGGQDTQYF. The CDR3 DNA sequence: TGTGCCAGCAGTATAATAGCGGGGGGGCAAGATACGCAGTATTTT.

The CDR3 region has the DNA TGCAGTGCTCCTGGGGACTATGGCTACACCTTC. The encoded protein is CSAPGDYGYTF. The chain employs TRBV20-1 and TRBJ1-2; no firm D call. This CDR3 spans 11 amino acids. Germline CDR1 DFQATT, CDR2 SNEGSKA (reference sequence). Trimming shortened V by 5 bases and J by 3 bases, and 7 bases separated the two germline ends.

The chain links TRBV6-5 to TRBJ1-2; TRBD1 matches at 7 bases. V trimming: 6 bases; J trimming: 8 bases; junction bases outside the gene matches: 6. CDR3 length: 12 amino acids. Germline lookup yields CDR1 MNHEY and CDR2 SVGAGI. CDR3 residues: CASSRRQGGYTF. The CDR3 region has the DNA TGTGCCAGCAGCCGTCGACAGGGAGGCTACACCTTC.

Comments on this clone: Other nucleotide sequences in the sample specify the same CDR3. The J gene is TRBJ1-2, the V gene TRBV29-1; a possible D gene is TRBD1 (6 bases). V was trimmed by 4 bases and J by 2 bases, leaving 8 bases between them. CDR3 length: 12 amino acids. CDR1 is SQVTM and CDR2 is ANQGSEA in the germline V gene. The DNA of the CDR3 is TGCAGCGTTGCTACAGGGAACTATGGCTACACCTTC. This encodes CSVATGNYGYTF.

The V gene is TRBV30, the J gene TRBJ2-1; D remains unclear. The CDR3 extends over 15 amino acids. Per the germline V gene, CDR1 is GTSNPN and CDR2 is SVGIG (reference sequence). V lost 0 bases and J 4 bases, leaving 13 bases between the germline ends. The CDR3 region has the DNA TGTGCCTGGAGTGTACCATCCCCTTTTTACAATGAGCAGTTCTTC. Encoded protein: CAWSVPSPFYNEQFF.

The rearrangement joins TRBV4-3 to TRBJ1-2; D is possibly TRBD1 (6 bases). CDR1 is LGHNA and CDR2 is YSLEER in the germline V gene. V lost 0 bases to trimming and J lost 4 bases, with 18 bases between them. This CDR3 has 17 amino acids. This CDR3 reads CASSQDIGAGDGYGYTF. As DNA, the CDR3 is TGCGCCAGCAGCCAAGATATAGGGGCAGGGGACGGCTATGGCTACACCTTC.

The J gene is TRBJ2-3, the V gene TRBV7-3, with 7 positions matching TRBD1. The germline V gene has CDR1 SGHTA and CDR2 FQGTGA. V shed 5 bases, J shed 4 bases, and the junction held 6 bases outside the gene matches. The CDR3 runs 14 residues. Here the CDR3 reads CASSPTGIPDTQYF. CDR3 nucleotides: TGTGCCAGCAGCCCGACAGGGATCCCAGATACGCAGTATTTT.

This clone was seen a handful of times. This chain links TRBV15 with TRBJ1-2; 8 nucleotides line up with TRBD1. Germline V CDR1 and CDR2: LNHNV, YYDKDF (reference sequence). The length of the CDR3 is 15 residues. Germline trimming cut 0 bases from V and 5 bases from J; bases unmatched to any gene: 5. The CDR3 spells CATSRELRQGYGYTF. The DNA of the CDR3 is TGTGCCACCAGCAGAGAGTTGAGACAGGGGTATGGCTACACCTTC.

The rearrangement joins TRBV9 to TRBJ2-4; D possibly corresponds to TRBD2 (6 bases). CDR3 size: 13 residues. Germline CDR1 reads SGDLS; CDR2 reads YYNGEE. V dropped 3 bases and J dropped 9 bases, with 13 bases sitting between them. This CDR3 is CASSAGTYGIQYF. Written as DNA, the CDR3 is TGTGCCAGCAGCGCCGGGACTTACGGCATTCAGTACTTC.

In this sample, this clone turned up a few times. The rearrangement links TRBV11-2 to TRBJ2-3, with D unresolved. V dropped 3 bases and J dropped 8 bases, with 9 bases sitting between them. This CDR3 region has 12 residues. Looked up from germline, CDR1 is SGHAT and CDR2 is FQNNGV. CDR3 DNA: TGTGCCAGCAGCTTCCTGGACGTTACGCAGTATTTT. This translates into CASSFLDVTQYF.

The rearrangement joins TRBV4-3 to TRBJ1-2; 7 bases fit TRBD1. The germline gives CDR1 LGHNA, CDR2 YSLEER. Unmatched junction bases numbered 9, after V lost 1 base and J lost 4 bases. This CDR3 contains 16 residues. CDR3 region: CASSQGDRKLGYGYTF. CDR3 DNA: TGCGCCAGCAGCCAAGGGGACAGAAAGTTGGGCTATGGCTACACCTTC.